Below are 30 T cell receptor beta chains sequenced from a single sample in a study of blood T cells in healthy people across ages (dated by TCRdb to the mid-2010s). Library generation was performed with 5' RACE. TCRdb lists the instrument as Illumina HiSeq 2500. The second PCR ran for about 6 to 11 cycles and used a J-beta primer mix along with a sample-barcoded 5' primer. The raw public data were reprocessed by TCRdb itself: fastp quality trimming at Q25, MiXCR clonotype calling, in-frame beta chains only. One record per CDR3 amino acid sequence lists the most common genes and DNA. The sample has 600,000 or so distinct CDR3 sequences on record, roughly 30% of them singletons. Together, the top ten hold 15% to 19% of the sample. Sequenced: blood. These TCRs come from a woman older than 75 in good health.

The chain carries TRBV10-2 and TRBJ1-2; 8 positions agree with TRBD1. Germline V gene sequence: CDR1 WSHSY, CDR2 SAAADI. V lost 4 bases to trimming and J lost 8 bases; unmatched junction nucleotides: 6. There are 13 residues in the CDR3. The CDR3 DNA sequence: TGCGCCAGCAGTGGACAGGGGTATATAGGCTACACCTTC. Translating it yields CASSGQGYIGYTF.

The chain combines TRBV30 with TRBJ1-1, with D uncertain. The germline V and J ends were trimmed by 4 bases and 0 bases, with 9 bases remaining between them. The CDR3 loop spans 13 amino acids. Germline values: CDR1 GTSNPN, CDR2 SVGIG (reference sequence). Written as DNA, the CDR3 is TGTGCCTGGAATAATGCTATGAACACTGAAGCTTTCTTT. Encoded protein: CAWNNAMNTEAFF.

The DNA of the CDR3 is TGTGCCAGCAGCCAATCCGGGGGACTAGGCTACACCTTC. This gives the protein CASSQSGGLGYTF. The chain couples TRBV27 to TRBJ1-2; D perhaps matches TRBD1 (5 bases). V dropped 6 bases and J dropped 8 bases, with 16 bases sitting between them. CDR1 is MNHEY and CDR2 is SMNVEV in the germline V gene (reference sequence). The CDR3 covers 13 residues.

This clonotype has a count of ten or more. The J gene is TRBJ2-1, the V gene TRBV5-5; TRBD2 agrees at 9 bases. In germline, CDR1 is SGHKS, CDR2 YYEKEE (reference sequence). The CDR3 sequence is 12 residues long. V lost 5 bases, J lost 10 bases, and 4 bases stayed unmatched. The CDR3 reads CASREGLAEQFF. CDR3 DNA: TGTGCCAGCAGGGAAGGACTAGCGGAGCAGTTCTTC. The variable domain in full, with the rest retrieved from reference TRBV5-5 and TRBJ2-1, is DAGVTQSPTHLIKTRGQQVTLRCSPISGHKSVSWYQQVLGQGPQFIFQYYEKEERGRGNFPDRFSARQFPNYSSELNVNALLLGDSALYLCASREGLAEQFFGPGTRLTVL.

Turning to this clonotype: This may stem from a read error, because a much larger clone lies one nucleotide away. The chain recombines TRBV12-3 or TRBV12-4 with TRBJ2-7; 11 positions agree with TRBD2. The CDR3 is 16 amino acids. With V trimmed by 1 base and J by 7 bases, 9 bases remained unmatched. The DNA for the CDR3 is TGTGCCAGCAGTTTAGTGGGTAGCGGGGGGGTCCGGGAGCAGTACTTC. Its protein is CASSLVGSGGVREQYF.

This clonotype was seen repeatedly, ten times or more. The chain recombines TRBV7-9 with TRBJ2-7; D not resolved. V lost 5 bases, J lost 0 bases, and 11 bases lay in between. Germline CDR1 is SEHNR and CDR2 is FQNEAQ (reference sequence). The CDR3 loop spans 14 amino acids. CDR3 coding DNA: TGTGCCAGCAGCCTGCCAGTAGACTCCTACGAGCAGTACTTC. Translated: CASSLPVDSYEQYF.

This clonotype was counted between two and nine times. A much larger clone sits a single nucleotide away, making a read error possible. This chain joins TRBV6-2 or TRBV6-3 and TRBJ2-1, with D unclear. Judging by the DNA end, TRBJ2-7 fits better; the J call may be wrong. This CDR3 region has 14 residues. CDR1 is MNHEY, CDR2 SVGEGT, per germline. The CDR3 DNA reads TGTGCCAGCAGTTTTAGCTTGACCTACAATGAGCAGTACTTC. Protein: CASSFSLTYNEQYF.

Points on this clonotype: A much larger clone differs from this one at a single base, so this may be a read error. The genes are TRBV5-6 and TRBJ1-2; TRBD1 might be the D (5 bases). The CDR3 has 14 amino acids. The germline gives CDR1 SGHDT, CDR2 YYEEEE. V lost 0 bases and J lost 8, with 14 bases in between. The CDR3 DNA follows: TGTGCCAGCAGCTTGGCCGCAGGGAGAAACGGCTACACCTTC. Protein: CASSLAAGRNGYTF.

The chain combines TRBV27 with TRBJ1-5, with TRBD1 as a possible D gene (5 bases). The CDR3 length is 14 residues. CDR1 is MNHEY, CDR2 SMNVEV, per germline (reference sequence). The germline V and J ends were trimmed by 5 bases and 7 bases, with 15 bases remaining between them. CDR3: CASSHGGEGQPQHF. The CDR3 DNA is TGTGCCAGCAGTCACGGGGGGGAAGGACAGCCCCAGCATTTT.

The CDR3 is CSVAEQGGEETQYF. The CDR3 DNA reads as TGCAGCGTCGCGGAACAGGGTGGGGAGGAGACCCAGTACTTC. V usage is TRBV29-1 and J usage is TRBJ2-5; D perhaps matches TRBD1 (6 bases). V lost 6 bases and J 5 bases, leaving 19 bases between the germline ends. Germline CDR1 and CDR2: SQVTM and ANQGSEA. This CDR3 is built from 14 residues.

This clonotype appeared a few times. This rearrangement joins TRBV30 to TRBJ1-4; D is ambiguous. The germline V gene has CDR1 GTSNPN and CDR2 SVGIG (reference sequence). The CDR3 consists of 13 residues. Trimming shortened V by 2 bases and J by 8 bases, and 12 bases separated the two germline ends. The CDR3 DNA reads TGTGCCTGGAGTCACGGAGCGAGCGAAAAACTGTTTTTT. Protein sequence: CAWSHGASEKLFF.

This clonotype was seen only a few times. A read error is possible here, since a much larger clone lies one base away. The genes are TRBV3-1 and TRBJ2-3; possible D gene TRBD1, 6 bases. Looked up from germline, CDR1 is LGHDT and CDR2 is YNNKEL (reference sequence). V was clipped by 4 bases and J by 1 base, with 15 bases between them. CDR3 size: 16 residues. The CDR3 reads CASSRDRTAGTDTQYF. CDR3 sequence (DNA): TGTGCCAGCAGCCGAGATAGGACAGCAGGCACAGATACGCAGTATTTT.

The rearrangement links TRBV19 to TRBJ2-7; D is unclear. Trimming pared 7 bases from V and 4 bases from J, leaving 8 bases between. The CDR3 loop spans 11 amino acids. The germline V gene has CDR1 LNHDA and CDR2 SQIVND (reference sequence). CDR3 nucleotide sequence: TGTGCCAGTATAAAGGTTTACGAGCAGTACTTC. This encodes CASIKVYEQYF. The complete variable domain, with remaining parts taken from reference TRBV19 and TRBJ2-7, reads DGGITQSPKYLFRKEGQNVTLSCEQNLNHDAMYWYRQDPGQGLRLIYYSQIVNDFQKGDIAEGYSVSREKKESFPLTVTSAQKNPTAFYLCASIKVYEQYFGPGTRLTVT.

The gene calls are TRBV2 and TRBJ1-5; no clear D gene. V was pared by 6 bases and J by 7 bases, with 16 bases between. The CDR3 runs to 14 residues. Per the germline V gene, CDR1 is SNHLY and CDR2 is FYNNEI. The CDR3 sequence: CASSPENVGQPQHF. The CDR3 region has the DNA TGTGCCAGCAGCCCTGAGAACGTAGGACAGCCCCAGCATTTT.

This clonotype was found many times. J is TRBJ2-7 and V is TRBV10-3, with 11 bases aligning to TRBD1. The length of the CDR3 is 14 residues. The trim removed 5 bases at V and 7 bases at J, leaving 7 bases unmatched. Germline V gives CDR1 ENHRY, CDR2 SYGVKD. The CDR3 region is CAISPGQGVGEQYF. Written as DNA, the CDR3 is TGTGCCATCAGTCCGGGACAGGGGGTAGGGGAGCAGTACTTC.

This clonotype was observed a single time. CDR3 sequence reads: CSGRIGGYNEQFF. CDR3 sequence (DNA): TGCAGCGGGCGAATTGGGGGTTACAATGAGCAGTTCTTC. V usage is TRBV29-1 and J usage is TRBJ2-1; either TRBD1 or TRBD2 may supply D (5 bases each). V was cut by 7 bases and J by 4 bases, with 14 bases left in between. CDR1 is SQVTM, CDR2 ANQGSEA, per germline. This CDR3 comprises 13 residues.

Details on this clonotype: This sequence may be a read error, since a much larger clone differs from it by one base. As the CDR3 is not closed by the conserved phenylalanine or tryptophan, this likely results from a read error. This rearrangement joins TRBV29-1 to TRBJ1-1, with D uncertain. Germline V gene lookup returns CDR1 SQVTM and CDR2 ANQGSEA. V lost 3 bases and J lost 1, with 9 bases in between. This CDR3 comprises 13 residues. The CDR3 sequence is CSVEDGTNTEAFL. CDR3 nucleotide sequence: TGCAGCGTTGAGGACGGAACGAACACTGAAGCTTTCTTG.

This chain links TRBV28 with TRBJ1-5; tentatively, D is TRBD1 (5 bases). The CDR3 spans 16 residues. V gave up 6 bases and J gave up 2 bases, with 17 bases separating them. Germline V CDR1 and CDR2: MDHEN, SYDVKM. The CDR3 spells CASRETGGFGNQPQHF. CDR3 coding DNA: TGTGCCAGCAGGGAAACAGGTGGGTTCGGCAATCAGCCCCAGCATTTT. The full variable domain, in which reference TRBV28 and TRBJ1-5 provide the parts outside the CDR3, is DVKVTQSSRYLVKRTGEKVFLECVQDMDHENMFWYRQDPGLGLRLIYFSYDVKMKEKGDIPEGYSVSREKKERFSLILESASTNQTSMYLCASRETGGFGNQPQHFGDGTRLSIL.

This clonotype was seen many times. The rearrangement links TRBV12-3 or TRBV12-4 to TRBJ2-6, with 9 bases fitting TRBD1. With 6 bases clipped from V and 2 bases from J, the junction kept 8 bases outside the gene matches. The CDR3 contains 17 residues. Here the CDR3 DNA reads TGTGCCAGCAGCGAAGGACAGGGGACCCCTGGGGCCAACGTCCTGACTTTC. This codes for CASSEGQGTPGANVLTF.

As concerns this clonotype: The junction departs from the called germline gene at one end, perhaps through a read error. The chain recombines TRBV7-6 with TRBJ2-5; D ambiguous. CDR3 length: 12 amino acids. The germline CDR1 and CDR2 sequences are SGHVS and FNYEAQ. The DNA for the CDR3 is TGTGCCAGCAACTTAGAGGAAGAGACCCAGTACTTC. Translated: CASNLEEETQYF.

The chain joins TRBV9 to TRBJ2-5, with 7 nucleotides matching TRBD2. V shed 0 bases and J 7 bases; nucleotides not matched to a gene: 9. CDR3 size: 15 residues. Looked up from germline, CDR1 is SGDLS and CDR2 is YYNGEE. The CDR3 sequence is CASSVGAGDYGTQYF. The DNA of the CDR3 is TGTGCCAGCAGCGTAGGGGCGGGAGACTATGGGACCCAGTACTTC.

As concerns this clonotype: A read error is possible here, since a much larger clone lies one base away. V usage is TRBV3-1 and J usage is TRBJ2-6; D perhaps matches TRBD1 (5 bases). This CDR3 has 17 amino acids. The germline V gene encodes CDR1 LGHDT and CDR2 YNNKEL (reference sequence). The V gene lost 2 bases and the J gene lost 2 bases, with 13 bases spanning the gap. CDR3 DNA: TGTGCCAGCAGCCAAAGGGGCGGCCAGCCTGGGGCCAACGTCCTGACTTTC. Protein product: CASSQRGGQPGANVLTF.

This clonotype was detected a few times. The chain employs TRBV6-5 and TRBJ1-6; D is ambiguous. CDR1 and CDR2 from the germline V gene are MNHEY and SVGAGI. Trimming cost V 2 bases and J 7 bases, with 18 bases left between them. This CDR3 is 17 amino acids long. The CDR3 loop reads CASSYGMPSTGNSPLHF. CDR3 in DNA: TGTGCCAGCAGTTACGGGATGCCGTCCACGGGAAATTCACCCCTCCACTTT.

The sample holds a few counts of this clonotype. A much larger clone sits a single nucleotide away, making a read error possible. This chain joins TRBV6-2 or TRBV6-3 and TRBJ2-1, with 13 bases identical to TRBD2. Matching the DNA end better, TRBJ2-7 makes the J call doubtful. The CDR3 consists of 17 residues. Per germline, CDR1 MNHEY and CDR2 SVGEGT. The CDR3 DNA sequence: TGTGCCAGCAGTCGACTAGCGGGGGGTAGCTCCTACAATGAGCAGTACTTC. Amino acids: CASSRLAGGSSYNEQYF.

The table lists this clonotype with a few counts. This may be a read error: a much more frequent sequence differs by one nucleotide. CDR3 sequence (DNA): TGTGCCAGCGGCGTAGCGGGGGGAGGTTACAATGAGCAGTTCTTC. Translation gives CASGVAGGGYNEQFF. The chain combines TRBV9 with TRBJ2-1; 10 bases align to TRBD2. The CDR3 totals 15 residues. CDR1 and CDR2 (germline): SGDLS, YYNGEE. Filled out from reference TRBV9 and TRBJ2-1, the complete variable domain reads DSGVTQTPKHLITATGQRVTLRCSPRSGDLSVYWYQQSLDQGLQFLIQYYNGEERAKGNILERFSAQQFPDLHSELNLSSLELGDSALYFCASGVAGGGYNEQFFGPGTRLTVL.

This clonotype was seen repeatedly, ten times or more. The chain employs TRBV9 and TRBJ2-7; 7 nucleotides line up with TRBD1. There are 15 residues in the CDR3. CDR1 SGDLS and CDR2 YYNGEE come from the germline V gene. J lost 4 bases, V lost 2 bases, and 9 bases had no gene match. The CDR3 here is CASSVRDREVYEQYF. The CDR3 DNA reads TGTGCCAGCAGCGTCAGAGACAGGGAAGTTTACGAGCAGTACTTC.

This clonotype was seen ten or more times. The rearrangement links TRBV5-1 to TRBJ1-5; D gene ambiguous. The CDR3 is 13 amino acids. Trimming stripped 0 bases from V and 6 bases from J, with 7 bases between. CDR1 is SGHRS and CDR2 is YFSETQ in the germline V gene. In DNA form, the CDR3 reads TGCGCCAGCAGCTTGGTGTGGGGTCAGCCCCAGCATTTT. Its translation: CASSLVWGQPQHF.

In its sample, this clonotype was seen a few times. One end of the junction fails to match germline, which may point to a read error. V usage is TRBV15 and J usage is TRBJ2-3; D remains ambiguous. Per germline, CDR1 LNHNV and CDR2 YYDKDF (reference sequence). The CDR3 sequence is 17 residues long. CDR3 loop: CATNRDLAAGITDTQYF. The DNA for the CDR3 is TGTGCCACCAACAGAGATTTGGCAGCCGGCATCACAGATACGCAGTATTTT.

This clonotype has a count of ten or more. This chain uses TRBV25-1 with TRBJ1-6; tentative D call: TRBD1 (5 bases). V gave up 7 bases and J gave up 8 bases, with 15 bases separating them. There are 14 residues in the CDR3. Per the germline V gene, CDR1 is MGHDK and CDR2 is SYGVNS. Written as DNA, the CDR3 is TGTGCCAGCACCGCCGGGGCAGAGTATTCACCCCTCCACTTT. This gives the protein CASTAGAEYSPLHF.

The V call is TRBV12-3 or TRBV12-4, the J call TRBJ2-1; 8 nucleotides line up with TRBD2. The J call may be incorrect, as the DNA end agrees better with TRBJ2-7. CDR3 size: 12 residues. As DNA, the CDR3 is TGTGCCGGCGGGGGGAGCTACAATGAGCAGTACTTC. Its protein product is CAGGGSYNEQYF.